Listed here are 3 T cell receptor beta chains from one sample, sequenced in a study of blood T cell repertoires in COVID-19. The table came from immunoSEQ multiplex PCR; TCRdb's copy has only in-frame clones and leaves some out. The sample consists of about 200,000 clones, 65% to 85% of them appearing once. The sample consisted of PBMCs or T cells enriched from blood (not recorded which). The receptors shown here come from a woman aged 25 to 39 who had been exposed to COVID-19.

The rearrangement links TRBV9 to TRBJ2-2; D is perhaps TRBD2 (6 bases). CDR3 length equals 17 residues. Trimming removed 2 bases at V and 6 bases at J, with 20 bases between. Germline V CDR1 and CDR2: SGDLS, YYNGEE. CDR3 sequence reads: CASSVEMAGGPAGELFF. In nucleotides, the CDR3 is TGTGCCAGCAGCGTGGAAATGGCCGGGGGACCCGCCGGGGAGCTGTTTTTT.

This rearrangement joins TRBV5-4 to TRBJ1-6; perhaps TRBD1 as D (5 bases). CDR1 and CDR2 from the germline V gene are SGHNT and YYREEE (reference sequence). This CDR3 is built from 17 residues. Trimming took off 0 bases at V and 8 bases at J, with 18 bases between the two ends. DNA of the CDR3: TGTGCCAGCAGCTTGGGACGCCCGGGACTGCTGGATTCACCCCTCCACTTT. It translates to CASSLGRPGLLDSPLHF.

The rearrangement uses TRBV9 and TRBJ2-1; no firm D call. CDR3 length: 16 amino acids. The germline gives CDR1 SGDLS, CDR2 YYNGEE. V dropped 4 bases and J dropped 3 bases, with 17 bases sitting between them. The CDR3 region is CASSPLLGRNYNEQFF. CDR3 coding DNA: TGTGCCAGCAGCCCTCTTTTGGGCAGAAACTACAATGAGCAGTTCTTC.